One sample yielded the 27 T cell receptor beta chains listed below, sequenced in a study of early T cells in non-severe SARS-CoV-2 infection. MiXCR, applied by TCRdb to the 5' RACE reads, yields one record per CDR3 protein. The sample lists 66,000 or so distinct CDR3 sequences; over 10% were seen once. The sequenced material came from whole blood. These receptors all come from an adult who was a healthcare worker with PCR-confirmed SARS-CoV-2 infection or an uninfected control (not recorded which).

The CDR3 DNA is TGTGCCATCAGTGAGTCTAGGTACGAGCAGTACTTC. Translated: CAISESRYEQYF. The gene calls are TRBV10-3 and TRBJ2-7; D unclear. The CDR3 runs to 12 residues. Germline lookup yields CDR1 ENHRY and CDR2 SYGVKD. V dropped 0 bases and J dropped 4 bases, with 4 bases sitting between them.

The chain recombines TRBV3-1 with TRBJ1-5, with D hard to call. V lost 8 bases to trimming and J lost 0 bases, with 5 bases between them. The CDR3 contains 12 residues. The germline gives CDR1 LGHDT, CDR2 YNNKEL (reference sequence). This CDR3 reads CASGYSNQPQHF. CDR3 DNA: TGTGCCAGCGGCTATAGCAATCAGCCCCAGCATTTT.

In this sample, this clonotype turned up many times. CDR3 coding DNA: TGCAGCGTCAGTGAACCTGGTGAGCAGTTCTTC. Its protein product is CSVSEPGEQFF. The gene calls are TRBV29-1 and TRBJ2-1; no clear D. The CDR3 spans 11 residues. Germline V lookup: CDR1 SQVTM, CDR2 ANQGSEA. The V gene lost 6 bases and the J gene lost 9 bases, with 12 bases spanning the gap.

Remarks on this clonotype: This clone may be a read error of a much larger clone one base away. The CDR3 DNA is TGCGCCAGCAGCTCCCATGTGACCGAGCAGTACTTC. Residues: CASSSHVTEQYF. V is TRBV5-1 and J is TRBJ2-7, with no clear D. The length of the CDR3 is 12 residues. The germline gives CDR1 SGHRS, CDR2 YFSETQ. Trimming left V 3 bases short and J 6 bases short, with 10 bases between.

This chain joins TRBV6-5 and TRBJ2-4, with 13 bases identical to TRBD2. The CDR3 extends over 20 amino acids. Per the germline V gene, CDR1 is MNHEY and CDR2 is SVGAGI. The trim removed 5 bases at V and 3 bases at J, leaving 16 bases unmatched. CDR3 sequence (DNA): TGTGCCAGCAGTAGGCGGTCGGGACTAGCGGGACCCCGAGACAAAAACATTCAGTACTTC. This translates into CASSRRSGLAGPRDKNIQYF.

In its sample, this clonotype is medium-sized. This chain uses TRBV6-5 with TRBJ2-7; 9 bases fit TRBD2. V shed 8 bases, J shed 3 bases, and the junction held 20 bases outside the gene matches. Germline V gene sequence: CDR1 MNHEY, CDR2 SVGAGI. The CDR3 has 18 residues. This CDR3 is CASGPVILAGHAGYEQYF. The CDR3 DNA reads as TGTGCCAGCGGCCCTGTGATCCTAGCGGGACATGCAGGCTACGAGCAGTACTTC.

This clonotype was seen many times. The J gene is TRBJ1-2, the V gene TRBV6-1, with TRBD1 identical over 8 bases. Germline values: CDR1 MNHNS, CDR2 SASEGT. Unmatched junction bases numbered 7, after V lost 5 bases and J lost 2 bases. The CDR3 has 15 amino acids. The CDR3 is CASSRGTGGNYGYTF. The DNA of the CDR3 is TGTGCCAGCAGTCGCGGGACAGGAGGAAACTATGGCTACACCTTC.

The sample holds a few counts of this clonotype. The CDR3 loop is CASSIRQLPTDTQYF. In nucleotides, the CDR3 is TGTGCCAGTAGTATCCGACAGCTGCCCACAGATACGCAGTATTTT. The V and J genes are TRBV19 and TRBJ2-3, with a weak D call TRBD1 (5 bases). V lost 3 bases and J 2 bases, leaving 12 bases between the germline ends. This CDR3 spans 15 amino acids. Germline assignment: CDR1 LNHDA and CDR2 SQIVND (reference sequence). Full variable domain (rest looked up from reference TRBV19 and TRBJ2-3): DGGITQSPKYLFRKEGQNVTLSCEQNLNHDAMYWYRQDPGQGLRLIYYSQIVNDFQKGDIAEGYSVSREKKESFPLTVTSAQKNPTAFYLCASSIRQLPTDTQYFGPGTRLTVL.

This clonotype was observed a handful of times. The J gene is TRBJ2-3, the V gene TRBV6-4, with 12 nucleotides matching TRBD1. Germline loops: CDR1 MRHNA, CDR2 SNTAGT. The length of the CDR3 is 16 residues. V trimming: 4 bases; J trimming: 5 bases; junction bases outside the gene matches: 7. The CDR3: CASSAGTGGGGDTQYF. The CDR3 coding sequence is TGTGCCAGCAGTGCAGGGACAGGGGGCGGAGGAGATACGCAGTATTTT.

This clonotype was counted between two and nine times. The chain links TRBV7-2 to TRBJ2-1; the match to TRBD2 covers 7 bases. The V and J ends lost 1 base and 10 bases, in that order; junction bases with no gene match: 13. The CDR3 is 16 amino acids. Germline V gene data show CDR1 as SGHTA and CDR2 as FQGNSA. The CDR3 loop reads CASSLESGGGGEEQFF. The DNA of the CDR3 is TGTGCCAGCAGCTTAGAGTCGGGAGGAGGAGGGGAGGAGCAGTTCTTC. The full variable domain, its missing parts supplied by reference TRBV7-2 and TRBJ2-1, is GAGVSQSPSNKVTEKGKDVELRCDPISGHTALYWYRQSLGQGLEFLIYFQGNSAPDKSGLPSDRFSAERTGGSVSTLTIQRTQQEDSAVYLCASSLESGGGGEEQFFGPGTRLTVL.

This clonotype was counted many times. The chain carries TRBV11-2 and TRBJ1-6; TRBD1 aligns across 10 bases. Germline CDR1 is SGHAT and CDR2 is FQNNGV. This CDR3 has 14 residues. Unmatched junction bases numbered 1, after V lost 2 bases and J lost 9 bases. The CDR3 reads CASSLRTGGSPLHF. Written as DNA, the CDR3 is TGTGCCAGCAGCTTAAGGACAGGGGGTTCACCCCTCCACTTT.

The table lists this clonotype with a few counts. This chain links TRBV7-6 with TRBJ1-1; 7 bases line up with TRBD1. Per germline, CDR1 SGHVS and CDR2 FNYEAQ. The CDR3 runs 15 residues. Unmatched junction bases numbered 11, after V lost 5 bases and J lost 5 bases. CDR3 sequence (DNA): TGTGCCAGCAGCCTTATGGGACAGAGGGGGACTGAAGCTTTCTTT. It yields the protein CASSLMGQRGTEAFF.

In its sample, this clonotype was seen a few times. V and J are TRBV11-2 and TRBJ2-1; tentative D call: TRBD2 (5 bases). Trimming took 5 bases from V and 9 from J, leaving 14 bases between them. The CDR3 runs to 13 residues. Germline-derived CDR1 and CDR2 are SGHAT and FQNNGV. The chain's CDR3 is CASSAASSGEQFF. CDR3 nucleotides: TGTGCCAGCAGCGCCGCTAGCAGTGGTGAGCAGTTCTTC.

This clonotype was seen a few times. V and J are TRBV11-3 and TRBJ2-7, with D possibly TRBD2 on 7 matching bases. Germline V lookup: CDR1 SGHNT, CDR2 YENEEA. The ends were cut back, 0 bases at V and 0 bases at J, with 18 bases in the middle. The CDR3 length is 18 residues. CDR3 sequence (DNA): TGTGCCAGCAGCTTAGAACGCGGGGGCGACAAGGGCTCCTACGAGCAGTACTTC. Its translation is CASSLERGGDKGSYEQYF.

The chain combines TRBV20-1 with TRBJ2-7; 13 positions agree with TRBD2. Germline CDR1 reads DFQATT; CDR2 reads SNEGSKA (reference sequence). The CDR3 has 15 amino acids. V lost 3 bases to trimming and J lost 2 bases; unmatched junction nucleotides: 4. The CDR3 nucleotides read TGCAGTGCTAGGACTAGCGGGAGGCTGGCCTACGAGCAGTACTTC. This sequence encodes CSARTSGRLAYEQYF.

This clonotype has a handful of counts. The chain has TRBV6-6 and TRBJ1-1; no clear D gene. The CDR3 runs to 12 residues. V gave up 6 bases and J gave up 6 bases, with 11 bases separating them. Germline V lookup: CDR1 MNHNY, CDR2 SVGAGI (reference sequence). The CDR3 region has the DNA TGTGCCAGCAGGTCAGGAAACCCTGAAGCTTTCTTT. This translates into CASRSGNPEAFF.

As regards this clonotype: A read error is possible here, since a much larger clone lies one base away. V is TRBV5-1 and J is TRBJ2-7, with TRBD2 matching over 14 bases. CDR1 and CDR2 (germline): SGHRS, YFSETQ. The CDR3 length is 17 residues. The CDR3 DNA follows: TGCGCCAACAGCTCCGGACTAGCGGGAGGCAGGTCCCACGAGCAGTACTTC. Translated, it gives CANSSGLAGGRSHEQYF.

This clonotype showed up just a few times. This chain links TRBV9 with TRBJ2-2, with D possibly being TRBD2 (6 bases). Germline V gene data show CDR1 as SGDLS and CDR2 as YYNGEE. Trimming cost V 2 bases and J 7 bases, with 21 bases left between them. The CDR3 consists of 17 residues. In nucleotides, the CDR3 is TGTGCCAGCAGCGTTACCAGCCCGGGAGCCCTTGTCGGGGAGCTGTTTTTT. This codes for CASSVTSPGALVGELFF.

The table lists this clonotype with many counts. For the CDR3, the DNA is TGTGCCAGCAGCAAAAAGGACCCCTACGAGCAGTACTTC. This gives the protein CASSKKDPYEQYF. This chain uses TRBV21-1 with TRBJ2-7. TRBV21-1 is a pseudogene locus. This CDR3 spans 13 amino acids.

The rearrangement uses TRBV29-1 and TRBJ2-2; possibly TRBD1 for D (5 bases). CDR1 SQVTM and CDR2 ANQGSEA come from the germline V gene. The CDR3 covers 13 residues. CDR3: CTTKGPNTGELFF. The CDR3 DNA reads as TGCACCACGAAGGGGCCGAACACCGGGGAGCTGTTTTTT.

This clonotype was seen ten or more times. The V gene is TRBV28, the J gene TRBJ1-5, with D tentatively TRBD1 (6 bases). Germline assignment: CDR1 MDHEN and CDR2 SYDVKM. The CDR3 length is 17 residues. With 2 bases removed from V and 8 bases from J, the gap between germline ends came to 22 bases. CDR3 sequence: CASSLPLQGLGGKPQHF. The CDR3 DNA reads TGTGCCAGCAGTTTACCCTTACAGGGTCTAGGGGGGAAGCCCCAGCATTTT. The whole variable domain, filled in from reference TRBV28 and TRBJ1-5, reads DVKVTQSSRYLVKRTGEKVFLECVQDMDHENMFWYRQDPGLGLRLIYFSYDVKMKEKGDIPEGYSVSREKKERFSLILESASTNQTSMYLCASSLPLQGLGGKPQHFGDGTRLSIL.

Only a few counts were recorded for this clonotype. The chain uses TRBV29-1 and TRBJ2-7; 7 nucleotides match TRBD1. The CDR3 consists of 11 residues. V lost 4 bases to trimming and J lost 7 bases; unmatched junction nucleotides: 4. CDR1 is SQVTM and CDR2 is ANQGSEA in the germline V gene. The CDR3 sequence is CSVGGRGEQYF. In nucleotides, the CDR3 is TGCAGCGTTGGAGGCAGGGGGGAGCAGTACTTC.

The table lists this clonotype with many counts. V and J are TRBV2 and TRBJ2-3; 7 bases fit TRBD1. V dropped 1 base and J dropped 2; count of bases not matched to a gene: 6. The CDR3 has 16 amino acids. Germline loops: CDR1 SNHLY, CDR2 FYNNEI. This CDR3 is CASSEGRTGYTDTQYF. The DNA for the CDR3 is TGTGCCAGCAGTGAAGGGAGGACAGGATACACAGATACGCAGTATTTT.

J is TRBJ2-7 and V is TRBV12-3 or TRBV12-4; 9 bases are a match to TRBD2. The length of the CDR3 is 16 residues. Losses at the gene ends were 5 bases for V and 0 bases for J; bases not matched to a gene: 8. CDR3 sequence (DNA): TGTGCCAGCAGTCCGGGACTAGCCGAGAGCTCCTACGAGCAGTACTTC. It yields the protein CASSPGLAESSYEQYF.

Ten or more counts support this clonotype. V is TRBV29-1 and J is TRBJ2-3, with a tentative D call TRBD2 (5 bases). In germline, CDR1 is SQVTM, CDR2 ANQGSEA. The CDR3 is 15 residues long. V was cut by 2 bases and J by 1 base, with 13 bases left in between. Here the CDR3 DNA reads TGCAGCGTTGAAACTCTCGCGAGGGGCACAGATACGCAGTATTTT. Amino acids: CSVETLARGTDTQYF.

This clonotype appeared many times. The chain couples TRBV18 to TRBJ1-1, with D maybe TRBD1 (5 bases). The CDR3 extends over 15 amino acids. The V and J ends lost 0 bases and 1 base respectively, with 9 bases between them. Germline values: CDR1 KGHSH, CDR2 LQKENI. In nucleotides, the CDR3 is TGTGCCAGCTCACCACCGGGGGTAACGAACACTGAAGCTTTCTTT. Translation: CASSPPGVTNTEAFF.

In its sample, this clonotype was seen a few times. The chain joins TRBV6-1 to TRBJ1-1; 7 nucleotides align to TRBD1. V trimming: 10 bases; J trimming: 1 base; junction bases outside the gene matches: 12. CDR3 length: 15 residues. Germline V lookup: CDR1 MNHNS, CDR2 SASEGT. The CDR3 reads CATKTPGTENTEAFF. Written as DNA, the CDR3 is TGTGCCACCAAAACGCCCGGGACAGAGAACACTGAAGCTTTCTTT.